The rows below give T cell receptor beta chains drawn from one sample of a study of human T cells and chemical hapten exposure. In TCRdb, the RACE reads were re-called with MiXCR into one record per CDR3 protein. This sample has roughly 180,000 distinct CDR3 sequences, with approximately 20% found just once. Source: whole blood, taken in connection with sensitization to the hapten diphenylcyclopropenone (DPC). These receptor sequences come from a woman aged 50 to 65 with alopecia areata. Some clones in this sample may be carry-over from other donors' samples. The CDR3 runs from the conserved cysteine through the conserved F or W. The order of the fields is clone size, J gene, V gene, D gene, CDR3 protein, CDR3 DNA. D genes are given only for firm matches. Size values are once, few and many counts, or a class for expanded clones, and some rows have none.

. | TRBJ1-1 | TRBV28 | . | CASSLRRGWAEAFF | TGTGCCAGCAGTTTAAGGAGGGGGTGGGCTGAAGCTTTCTTT
. | TRBJ2-3 | TRBV20-1 | TRBD2 | CSARDPLAGAPDTQYF | TGCAGTGCTAGAGATCCGCTAGCGGGAGCCCCAGATACGCAGTATTTT
. | TRBJ2-7 | TRBV5-4 | TRBD2 | CASSEETSGSNEQYF | TGTGCCAGCAGCGAAGAGACTAGCGGGAGCAACGAGCAGTACTTC
. | TRBJ2-3 | TRBV7-9 | . | CASSPTGAGSTDTQYF | TGTGCCAGCAGCCCCACGGGTGCGGGAAGCACAGATACGCAGTATTTT
few | TRBJ2-1 | TRBV20-1 | TRBD2 | CSAGGTYNEQFF | TGCAGTGCGGGAGGGACCTACAATGAGCAGTTCTTC
. | TRBJ1-6 | TRBV7-3 | TRBD1 | CASSLGTANSPLHF | TGTGCCAGCAGCTTAGGGACAGCTAATTCACCCCTCCACTTT
. | TRBJ2-5 | TRBV11-2 | . | CASSSVLGGGRTQETQYF | TGTGCCAGCAGCTCCGTCTTAGGGGGGGGCCGGACCCAAGAGACCCAGTACTTC
. | TRBJ2-1 | TRBV6-2/TRBV6-3 | TRBD2 | CASSPTSGSSYNEQFF | TGTGCCAGCAGTCCGACTAGCGGGAGCTCCTACAATGAGCAGTTCTTC
few | TRBJ1-1 | TRBV6-5 | TRBD1 | CASSPDRAMGTEAFF | TGTGCCAGCAGTCCTGACAGGGCGATGGGGACTGAAGCTTTCTTT
few | TRBJ2-5 | TRBV15 | . | CATSRDRSGQGTQYF | TGTGCCACCAGCAGAGATCGGAGCGGCCAGGGGACCCAGTACTTC
few | TRBJ1-1 | TRBV2 | . | CASRLGMNTEAFF | TGTGCCAGTAGGCTAGGAATGAACACTGAAGCTTTCTTT
. | TRBJ2-3 | TRBV20-1 | TRBD2 | CSARRASGGSPTDTQYF | TGCAGTGCTAGACGAGCATCTGGCGGGAGCCCCACAGATACGCAGTATTTT
. | TRBJ2-5 | TRBV7-8 | TRBD1 | CASSLAGTELQETQYF | TGTGCCAGCAGCTTAGCGGGGACAGAGCTACAAGAGACCCAGTACTTC
. | TRBJ2-1 | TRBV20-1 | TRBD2 | CSAGRTSGSSYNEQFF | TGCAGTGCTGGGCGGACTAGCGGGAGCTCCTACAATGAGCAGTTCTTC
many | TRBJ2-6 | TRBV18 | . | CASSPPGANVLTF | TGTGCCAGCTCACCCCCTGGGGCCAACGTCCTGACTTTC
. | TRBJ2-2 | TRBV15 | . | CATSRGVGVSSTGELFF | TGTGCCACCAGCAGAGGTGTCGGGGTATCTAGCACCGGGGAGCTGTTTTTT
many | TRBJ1-4 | TRBV29-1 | . | CSAGRGNEKLFF | TGCAGCGCGGGGCGGGGGAATGAAAAACTGTTTTTT
few | TRBJ1-1 | TRBV6-1 | . | CASSGSRTTDEAFF | TGTGCCAGCAGTGGCTCTCGGACGACCGATGAAGCTTTCTTT
many | TRBJ2-3 | TRBV20-1 | TRBD2 | CSARAVLASDTDTQYF | TGCAGTGCTAGGGCCGTACTAGCGTCAGACACAGATACGCAGTATTTT
. | TRBJ2-7 | TRBV10-2 | . | CASSDRRAYEQYF | TGCGCCAGCAGTGATAGGAGAGCCTACGAGCAGTACTTC
. | TRBJ1-3 | TRBV7-2 | . | CASSPLGEEGNTIYF | TGTGCCAGCAGCCCCCTTGGTGAGGAAGGAAACACCATATATTTT
. | TRBJ1-1 | TRBV29-1 | . | CSVGVGPNTEAFF | TGCAGCGTTGGGGTCGGCCCGAACACTGAAGCTTTCTTT
few | TRBJ1-1 | TRBV11-2 | . | CASSSNFVMNTEAFF | TGTGCCAGCAGCTCCAACTTTGTGATGAACACTGAAGCTTTCTTT
. | TRBJ2-5 | TRBV7-8 | TRBD2 | CASSLGGRGQETQYF | TGTGCCAGCAGCTTAGGCGGGAGGGGGCAAGAGACCCAGTACTTC
. | TRBJ2-7 | TRBV6-2/TRBV6-3 | . | CASSLPPNWVF | TGTGCCAGCAGTTTACCTCCGAACTGGGTCTTC
. | TRBJ2-7 | TRBV3-1 | . | CASSQERLASSYEQYF | TGTGCCAGCAGCCAAGAGCGCCTCGCTAGCTCCTACGAGCAGTACTTC
few | TRBJ1-2 | TRBV11-2 | . | CASSLSPLEGKYGYTF | TGTGCCAGCAGCTTATCTCCGTTGGAGGGAAAGTATGGCTACACCTTC
few | TRBJ1-2 | TRBV30 | . | CAWSGTNYGYTF | TGTGCCTGGTCTGGCACTAACTATGGCTACACCTTC
few | TRBJ2-1 | TRBV20-1 | . | CSASRAGNEQFF | TGCAGTGCTAGTCGGGCAGGGAATGAGCAGTTCTTC
many | TRBJ1-5 | TRBV24-1 | . | CATSERGSQPQHF | TGTGCCACCAGTGAGAGGGGGTCGCAGCCCCAGCATTTT
many | TRBJ2-1 | TRBV7-2 | . | CASSLGNAYNEQFF | TGTGCCAGCAGCTTGGGGAATGCCTACAATGAGCAGTTCTTC
. | TRBJ2-6 | TRBV28 | . | CASSRRTFSGANVLTF | TGTGCCAGCAGCCGTCGGACATTCTCTGGGGCCAACGTCCTGACTTTC
. | TRBJ2-7 | TRBV4-1 | TRBD2 | CASSQGTAGITYEQYF | TGCGCCAGCAGCCAAGGCACAGCGGGAATCACCTACGAGCAGTACTTC
many | TRBJ1-5 | TRBV10-3 | . | CAARGGDSHQPQHF | TGTGCCGCCCGAGGAGGGGATTCCCATCAGCCCCAGCATTTT
few | TRBJ2-3 | TRBV20-1 | TRBD2 | CSARNVAGAGYAQYF | TGCAGTGCTAGAAACGTTGCGGGAGCAGGGTATGCGCAGTATTTT
few | TRBJ2-1 | TRBV25-1 | TRBD1 | CASSEHQGVSYNEQFF | TGTGCCAGCAGTGAACATCAGGGGGTCTCCTACAATGAGCAGTTCTTC
. | TRBJ2-4 | TRBV29-1 | . | CSVLSWPKNIQYF | TGCAGCGTTCTCAGTTGGCCCAAAAACATTCAGTACTTC
. | TRBJ2-7 | TRBV11-2 | . | CASSSLTSREQYF | TGTGCCAGCAGCTCCCTGACTAGTCGCGAGCAGTACTTC
. | TRBJ2-1 | TRBV27 | TRBD1 | CASNSPSQGVKNEQFF | TGTGCCAGCAATTCGCCATCCCAGGGGGTCAAAAATGAGCAGTTCTTC
. | TRBJ1-4 | TRBV5-1 | . | CASSHTGNYGNEKLFF | TGCGCCAGCAGCCATACAGGGAACTACGGGAATGAAAAACTGTTTTTT
. | TRBJ1-4 | TRBV27 | . | CASSLSINNEKLFF | TGTGCCAGCAGTTTAAGCATTAATAATGAAAAACTGTTTTTT
. | TRBJ2-3 | TRBV20-1 | . | CSASARVAEMDTQYF | TGCAGTGCTAGTGCCAGAGTAGCGGAGATGGATACGCAGTATTTT
. | TRBJ2-3 | TRBV5-1 | TRBD2 | CASRVTSERDTQYF | TGCGCCAGCAGAGTAACTAGCGAGCGAGATACGCAGTATTTT
many | TRBJ2-3 | TRBV20-1 | TRBD2 | CSARDPLAGVGTDTQYF | TGCAGTGCTAGAGATCCCCTAGCGGGAGTGGGCACAGATACGCAGTATTTT
few | TRBJ2-3 | TRBV20-1 | . | CSARDLAHTDTQYF | TGCAGTGCTAGAGATCTAGCTCACACAGATACGCAGTATTTT